This TCR beta chain is from a study of PD-1 blockade in classical Hodgkin lymphoma. About this clone itself: Its antigen remains unidentified.

Study-wide results and limits: Compared with healthy donors, newly diagnosed patients reportedly showed lower baseline TCR diversity. The drivers behind the repertoire differences, possibly disease activity or prior therapy, remain undefined.

From germline, CDR1 is MDHEN and CDR2 SYDVKM. The CDR3 extends over 17 amino acids. V was shortened by 4 bases and J by 0 bases, with 18 bases between the two germline ends. Time point meaning: newly diagnosed, previously untreated cHL patient sample. It was PBMCs in newly diagnosed, untreated classical Hodgkin lymphoma that served as comparison. Some clones are missing from TCRdb's copy, which holds only in-frame ones; the method was immunoSEQ multiplex PCR. The data contain around 17,000 clones, 80% to 90% of them singletons. The receptor comes from a human donor with classical Hodgkin lymphoma. Sequenced input: peripheral blood mononuclear cells (PBMCs). The rearrangement joins TRBV28 to TRBJ1-2; D gene unclear. As DNA, the CDR3 is TGTGCCAGCAGTTCCCATGGCACACCGTTAGCTAACTATGGCTACACCTTC. Its protein product is CASSSHGTPLANYGYTF.